The 16 T cell receptor beta chains in this list originate from one sample, sequenced in a study of blood T cell repertoires in COVID-19 (dated by TCRdb to 2018 to 2020). The library was built by means of the immunoSEQ multiplex PCR assay. TCRdb carries this immuneACCESS record with in-frame sequences only. Its versions omit some clonotypes, under half of them owing to an unresolved V gene in the studies checked, with the rest unexplained. A total of 90,000 or so clones appear in this sample, about 86% of them only once. The ten largest clones take up roughly 7.2% of the sample. Specimen: peripheral blood. These receptors all come from a man in his 60s with acute or convalescent COVID-19.

The CDR3 here is CASSLGAGRVSGANVLTF. In nucleotides, the CDR3 is TGCGCCAGCAGCTTGGGGGCCGGGCGGGTCTCTGGGGCCAACGTCCTGACTTTC. The genes are TRBV5-1 and TRBJ2-6, with D possibly being TRBD2 (5 bases). Trimming removed 0 bases at V and 0 bases at J, with 13 bases between. The CDR3 totals 18 residues. Germline CDR1 reads SGHRS; CDR2 reads YFSETQ.

The chain employs TRBV28 and TRBJ2-7, with a weak D call TRBD2 (6 bases). V lost 5 bases and J lost 2, with 13 bases in between. Germline V gene lookup returns CDR1 MDHEN and CDR2 SYDVKM. This CDR3 region has 14 residues. CDR3 DNA: TGTGCCAGCAGTGCGGGACTGCCCCCCTACGAGCAGTACTTC. This sequence encodes CASSAGLPPYEQYF. Looking up the rest from reference TRBV28 and TRBJ2-7 gives the full variable domain: DVKVTQSSRYLVKRTGEKVFLECVQDMDHENMFWYRQDPGLGLRLIYFSYDVKMKEKGDIPEGYSVSREKKERFSLILESASTNQTSMYLCASSAGLPPYEQYFGPGTRLTVT.

This chain joins TRBV3-1 (or the pseudogene TRBV3-2) and TRBJ2-2, with D maybe TRBD1 (6 bases). There are 18 residues in the CDR3. Germline loops: CDR1 LGHDT, CDR2 YNNKEL (reference sequence). V lost 0 bases and J lost 1, with 15 bases in between. The CDR3 loop is CASSQDRVSTGNTGELFF. CDR3 DNA: TGTGCCAGCAGCCAAGATCGTGTTTCGACAGGGAACACCGGGGAGCTGTTTTTT.

The J gene is TRBJ2-1, the V gene TRBV6-5, with 11 nucleotides matching TRBD2. The CDR3 length is 15 residues. Trimming removed 5 bases from V and 5 bases from J; junction bases left unmatched: 5. Germline V gene lookup returns CDR1 MNHEY and CDR2 SVGAGI. The CDR3 reads CASSTLAGGNNEQFF. CDR3 bases: TGTGCCAGCAGTACTCTAGCGGGGGGTAACAATGAGCAGTTCTTC.

V usage is TRBV5-1 and J usage is TRBJ1-3; D unresolved. V was clipped by 2 bases and J by 1 base, with 4 bases between them. Germline assignment: CDR1 SGHRS and CDR2 YFSETQ. CDR3 length: 13 residues. CDR3 bases: TGCGCCAGCAGCTTCCAATCTGGAAACACCATATATTTT. Residues: CASSFQSGNTIYF.

The chain has TRBV29-1 and TRBJ1-1; 8 bases are shared with TRBD1. Germline V gene sequence: CDR1 SQVTM, CDR2 ANQGSEA. Trimming cost V 5 bases and J 2 bases; bases outside gene matches: 4. The CDR3 has 13 amino acids. As DNA, the CDR3 is TGCAGCGTTCGGGCAGGGGGCAACACTGAAGCTTTCTTT. It yields the protein CSVRAGGNTEAFF.

This chain links TRBV10-3 with TRBJ2-7; 12 bases map to TRBD2. The J segment lost 7 bases and the V segment lost 7 bases, leaving 8 bases of the junction unmatched. The germline CDR1 and CDR2 sequences are ENHRY and SYGVKD. The CDR3 is made up of 14 amino acids. The CDR3, as DNA: TGTGCCATCAACCTAGCGGGGGGGCCGGGTGAGCAGTACTTC. Its protein is CAINLAGGPGEQYF.

The chain couples TRBV6-2 or TRBV6-3 to TRBJ2-3, with unresolved D. The V gene lost 4 bases and the J gene lost 5 bases, with 4 bases spanning the gap. The germline CDR1 and CDR2 sequences are MNHEY and SVGEGT. The CDR3 runs to 11 residues. The CDR3 coding sequence is TGTGCCAGCAGTTCCCTAGATACGCAGTATTTT. Protein: CASSSLDTQYF.

This clone was picked up a small number of times. This CDR3 is CASSVASGTSTDTQYF. CDR3 nucleotides: TGTGCCAGCAGCGTAGCCAGCGGGACTAGCACAGATACGCAGTATTTT. J is TRBJ2-3 and V is TRBV9, with TRBD2 matching over 7 bases. The CDR3 is 16 residues long. From germline, CDR1 is SGDLS and CDR2 YYNGEE. The V segment lost 0 bases and the J segment 0 bases; nucleotides outside the gene matches: 4.

The V gene is TRBV6-5, the J gene TRBJ1-4, with D perhaps TRBD1 (5 bases). Looked up from germline, CDR1 is MNHEY and CDR2 is SVGAGI. The CDR3 is 12 residues long. Trimming removed 5 bases from V and 11 bases from J, with 12 bases in between. The CDR3 DNA sequence: TGTGCCAGCAGTACCACGGGGGGTAAACTGTTTTTT. Translating it yields CASSTTGGKLFF.

The genes are TRBV30 and TRBJ2-1; TRBD1 agrees at 8 bases. The CDR3 extends over 14 amino acids. V was pared by 3 bases and J by 3 bases, with 4 bases of the junction left unmatched. CDR1 GTSNPN and CDR2 SVGIG come from the germline V gene (reference sequence). CDR3 residues: CAWRGDRNYNEQFF. As DNA, the CDR3 is TGTGCCTGGAGGGGGGACAGGAACTACAATGAGCAGTTCTTC.

The chain is built from TRBV7-9 and TRBJ2-1; TRBD1 matches at 10 bases. In germline, CDR1 is SEHNR, CDR2 FQNEAQ (reference sequence). The CDR3 loop spans 18 amino acids. J gave up 1 base and V 1 base, and 7 bases lay outside the gene matches. The DNA of the CDR3 is TGTGCCAGCAGCTTAGGGCCACCGGGACAGGGGTCCTACAATGAGCAGTTCTTC. This sequence encodes CASSLGPPGQGSYNEQFF.

This chain links TRBV6-2 or TRBV6-3 with TRBJ2-1; D perhaps matches TRBD2 (6 bases). The germline V gene has CDR1 MNHEY and CDR2 SVGEGT. The V and J ends lost 4 bases and 6 bases respectively, with 16 bases between them. The CDR3 is 15 amino acids. CDR3 sequence: CASSSGGLPRNEQFF. The CDR3 DNA sequence: TGTGCCAGCAGTTCTGGGGGACTTCCCCGCAATGAGCAGTTCTTC.

The gene calls are TRBV5-1 and TRBJ1-1; TRBD1 matches 9 bases. The germline CDR1 and CDR2 sequences are SGHRS and YFSETQ. This CDR3 spans 14 amino acids. The V gene end was trimmed by 3 bases and the J gene end by 5 bases; junction bases not matched to a gene: 5. For the CDR3, the DNA is TGCGCCAGCAGCTCGGACAGGGGAGGGACTGAAGCTTTCTTT. It specifies CASSSDRGGTEAFF.

This clone turned up a few times. The chain's CDR3 is CASIPLRTGNTEAFF. CDR3 nucleotide sequence: TGTGCCAGCATCCCGTTAAGGACAGGGAACACTGAAGCTTTCTTT. The J gene is TRBJ1-1, the V gene TRBV2; TRBD1 agrees at 7 bases. CDR3 length: 15 amino acids. The ends lost 7 bases at V and 1 base at J; junction bases unmatched: 9. The V gene's germline CDR1 is SNHLY and CDR2 FYNNEI.

J is TRBJ1-2 and V is TRBV27; 9 bases align to TRBD1. The V and J ends lost 4 bases and 8 bases, in that order; junction bases with no gene match: 5. The CDR3 totals 13 residues. Germline V gives CDR1 MNHEY, CDR2 SMNVEV (reference sequence). The CDR3 nucleotides are TGTGCCAGCAGTTGGGGACAGGGCGTAGGCTACACCTTC. Its protein is CASSWGQGVGYTF.